Sequencing of this T cell receptor beta chain was carried out in a study of Ad26.COV2.S vaccination and SARS-CoV-2 variants. Study at large: Donor had been placed in the Ad26.COV2.S arm of the COV1001 trial. Recipients of Ad26.COV2.S got it intramuscularly, once or twice 56 days apart.

Sequenced by immunoSEQ multiplex PCR; TCRdb stores in-frame clones only, minus some. The sample holds 300,000 to 350,000 clones, 65% to 90% seen once. With regard to this clone: Its target is unknown.

CDR1 MDHEN and CDR2 SYDVKM come from the germline V gene. This CDR3 has 13 amino acids. Between the trimmed V and J ends, which lost 8 bases and 8 bases, there was a span of 13 bases. Treatment: 19 received Ad26.COV2.S at low or high dose, single or two shots; several received placebo; per-sample allocation not given. Vaccine and placebo recipients were sampled on day 63 after the first injection. Study results and caveats: People given the vaccine had a wider spike-specific TCR breadth than placebo recipients did.

This TCR was recovered from a person between 18 and 65 years old who received the Ad26.COV2.S COVID-19 vaccine or a placebo. The chain recombines TRBV28 with TRBJ1-6, with D possibly being TRBD1 (6 bases). Sequenced here: peripheral blood, sampled in a trial of Ad26.COV2.S vaccine versus placebo. CDR3 nucleotides: TGTGCCAGCCACACAGGGTTTTATTCACCCCTCCACTTT. This gives the protein CASHTGFYSPLHF.